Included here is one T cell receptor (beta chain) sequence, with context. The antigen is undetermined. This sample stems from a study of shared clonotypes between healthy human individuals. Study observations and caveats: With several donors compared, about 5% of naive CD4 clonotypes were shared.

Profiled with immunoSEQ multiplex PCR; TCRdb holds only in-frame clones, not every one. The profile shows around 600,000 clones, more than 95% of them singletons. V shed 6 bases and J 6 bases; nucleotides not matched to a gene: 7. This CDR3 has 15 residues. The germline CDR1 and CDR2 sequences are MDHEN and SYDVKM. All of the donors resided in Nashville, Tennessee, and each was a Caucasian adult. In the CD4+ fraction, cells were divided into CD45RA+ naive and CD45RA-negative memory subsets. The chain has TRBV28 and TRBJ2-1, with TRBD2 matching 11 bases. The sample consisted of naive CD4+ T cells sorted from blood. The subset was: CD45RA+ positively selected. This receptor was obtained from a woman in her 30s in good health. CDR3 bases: TGTGCCAGCAGATCTAGCGGGAGGTCTCTCAATGAGCAGTTCTTC. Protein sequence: CASRSSGRSLNEQFF.